This T cell receptor beta chain was observed in a study of post-analysis software for immune sequencing data. Study background: The cohort encompassed relapsing-remitting, secondary progressive and progressive-relapsing multiple sclerosis disease courses.

Whole-study results and caveats: Compared with controls, patients had more of roughly five TRBV segments, including TRBV5-6, TRBV5-1 and TRBV20-1. Significantly decreased normalized Chao1 diversity was recorded for multiple sclerosis patients relative to controls.

Note on this clonotype: Its matching antigen is unknown.

The TCR beta cDNA libraries carried unique molecular identifiers. A population of about 0.85 to 11 million T cells gave rise to about half a million cDNA molecules. TCRdb used MiXCR to reprocess the PCR reads, holding one entry per CDR3 protein. The table has hundreds of thousands of distinct CDR3 sequences, 59% seen once. The germline V gene encodes CDR1 LNHNV and CDR2 YYDKDF (reference sequence). The CDR3 loop spans 15 amino acids. Trimming shortened V by 3 bases and J by 6 bases, and 17 bases separated the two germline ends. J is TRBJ1-2 and V is TRBV15; tentative D call: TRBD1 (6 bases). The sequence came from a girl aged 2 to 9 with multiple sclerosis. Sequencing was performed on blood. The CDR3 coding sequence is TGTGCCACCAGCAGGAGGGGGGGCGTCCCGAATGGCTACACCTTC. This sequence encodes CATSRRGGVPNGYTF.